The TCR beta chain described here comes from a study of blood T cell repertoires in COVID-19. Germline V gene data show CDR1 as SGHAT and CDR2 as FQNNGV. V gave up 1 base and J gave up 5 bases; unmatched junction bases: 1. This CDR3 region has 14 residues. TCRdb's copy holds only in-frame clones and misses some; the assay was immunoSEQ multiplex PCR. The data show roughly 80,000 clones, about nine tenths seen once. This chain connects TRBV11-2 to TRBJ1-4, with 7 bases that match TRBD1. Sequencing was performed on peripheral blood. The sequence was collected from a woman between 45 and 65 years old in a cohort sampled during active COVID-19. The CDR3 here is CASSLGGQNEKLFF. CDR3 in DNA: TGTGCCAGCAGCTTAGGGGGACAGAATGAAAAACTGTTTTTT.